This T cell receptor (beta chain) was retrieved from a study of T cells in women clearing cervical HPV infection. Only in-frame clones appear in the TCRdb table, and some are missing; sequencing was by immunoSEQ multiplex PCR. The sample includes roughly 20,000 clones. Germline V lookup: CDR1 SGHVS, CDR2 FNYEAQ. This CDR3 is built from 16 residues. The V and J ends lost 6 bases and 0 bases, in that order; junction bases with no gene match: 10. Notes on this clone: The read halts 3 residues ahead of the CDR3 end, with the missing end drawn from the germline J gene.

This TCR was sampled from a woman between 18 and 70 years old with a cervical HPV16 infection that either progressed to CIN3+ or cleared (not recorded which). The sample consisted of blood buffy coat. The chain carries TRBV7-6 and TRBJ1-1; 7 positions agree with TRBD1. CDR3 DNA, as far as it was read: TGTGCCAGCAGTTCAGGGGGGCGGGGCATGAACACTGAA. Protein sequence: CASSSGGRGMNTE. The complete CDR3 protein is CASSSGGRGMNTEAFF.